The clone carrying this TCR beta chain came up many times. Its specificity is unknown. MiXCR, applied by TCRdb to the PCR reads, yields one record per CDR3 protein. Of more than 450,000 distinct CDR3 sequences in the sample, about 25% are singletons; the top ten hold around 0.76%. The record originates from a study of molecular identifiers for immune sequencing clone quantification. Trimming left V 0 bases short and J 3 bases short, with 8 bases between. Looked up from germline, CDR1 is SQVTM and CDR2 is ANQGSEA. This CDR3 spans 13 amino acids. Sorting selected naive CD8 T cells with a CD8+CD4-CCR7+CD45RA+ phenotype. Study-wide results and limits: Over 97% of CMV-specific effector molecules, but under 1% of naive ones, were in clones above 20 copies.

Sample: naive CD8+ T cells from blood, with Jurkat cell RNA spiked in. Subset meaning: FACS-sorted CD8+CD4-CCR7+CD45RA+ naive T cells. This receptor was obtained from a human donor in good health. Some libraries in this study had Jurkat cell RNA spiked in. This sequence joins TRBV29-1 and TRBJ1-1; no reliable D call. For the CDR3, the DNA is TGCAGCGTTGAAGATGGAGGATACACTGAAGCTTTCTTT. This gives the protein CSVEDGGYTEAFF.